A selection of T cell receptor beta chains follows, all from one sample in a study of blood T cell repertoires in COVID-19. Sequencing used immunoSEQ multiplex PCR; TCRdb keeps in-frame clones, though not all of them. The profile covers more than 150,000 clones, with roughly four fifths appearing a single time and 10% to 15% taken by the ten largest. Sequencing was done on a sample of PBMCs or T cells enriched from blood (not recorded which). The receptors stem from a middle-aged man who had recovered from COVID-19. Both conserved end residues are part of each CDR3. A D gene is named only where the DNA matches it firmly. Clone size is shown for a subset of rows, as once, few, many or a class of expanded clone.

.,.,TRBV19,TRBJ2-5,15,CASSVAVYLQETQYF,TGTGCCAGTAGTGTGGCGGTATACCTCCAAGAGACCCAGTACTTC
.,.,TRBV2,TRBJ2-1,13,CASSARTGSVQFF,TGTGCCAGCAGTGCAAGGACGGGGTCTGTGCAGTTCTTC
.,TRBD2,TRBV28,TRBJ2-7,19,CASSPSQGLAGGHYDEQYF,TGTGCCAGCAGCCCTTCCCAGGGACTAGCGGGAGGGCATTACGACGAGCAGTACTTC
.,.,TRBV6-5,TRBJ1-2,15,CASSTEGQSNYGYTF,TGTGCCAGCAGTACAGAAGGACAGTCTAACTATGGCTACACCTTC
.,TRBD2,TRBV6-5,TRBJ2-5,16,CASSYSISGSTETQYF,TGTGCCAGCAGTTACTCTATTAGCGGGAGTACGGAGACCCAGTACTTC
.,TRBD1,TRBV28,TRBJ2-7,14,CASTVGTGAYEQYF,TGTGCCAGCACAGTTGGGACAGGGGCTTACGAGCAGTACTTC
.,.,TRBV4-2,TRBJ1-5,15,CASSQGVDSNQPQHF,TGTGCCAGCAGCCAAGGTGTAGATAGCAATCAGCCCCAGCATTTT
.,.,TRBV5-1,TRBJ1-3,15,CASSLGQESGNTIYF,TGCGCCAGCAGCTTGGGACAGGAATCTGGAAACACCATATATTTT
.,TRBD1,TRBV18,TRBJ1-2,12,CASSGDRVSYTF,TGTGCCAGCTCAGGGGACAGAGTCTCCTACACCTTC
.,TRBD2,TRBV24-1,TRBJ2-1,16,CATSDSLAGLYNEQFF,TGTGCCACCAGTGATTCCCTAGCGGGCCTCTACAATGAGCAGTTCTTC
.,TRBD2,TRBV7-8,TRBJ2-2,15,CASSLSGSWAGELFF,TGTGCCAGCAGCCTGAGCGGGAGTTGGGCCGGGGAGCTGTTTTTT
once,.,TRBV18,TRBJ1-1,14,CASSPLSGNTEAFF,TGTGCCAGCTCACCATTATCGGGGAACACTGAAGCTTTCTTT
few,.,TRBV11-1,TRBJ2-7,13,CASSFQVSYEQYF,TGTGCCAGCAGCTTTCAGGTCTCCTACGAGCAGTACTTC
.,.,TRBV9,TRBJ1-3,17,CASSVGWSGLRGNTIYF,TGTGCCAGCAGCGTAGGGTGGTCTGGGCTGAGAGGAAACACCATATATTTT
.,TRBD1,TRBV2,TRBJ1-5,14,CASSELDRGQPQHF,TGTGCCAGCAGTGAACTGGACAGGGGGCAGCCCCAGCATTTT
.,.,TRBV18,TRBJ2-7,13,CASSPGGYYEQYF,TGTGCCAGCTCACCAGGCGGTTACTACGAGCAGTACTTC
.,TRBD1,TRBV6-5,TRBJ1-6,15,CASSYSRTGDSPLHF,TGTGCCAGCAGTTACTCGAGAACAGGGGATTCACCCCTCCACTTT
once,TRBD1,TRBV5-1,TRBJ1-1,13,CASSDGQGLGAFF,TGCGCCAGCAGCGACGGACAGGGCCTTGGAGCTTTCTTT
.,.,TRBV3-1/TRBV3-2,TRBJ1-3,15,CASSQGMSSGNTIYF,TGTGCCAGCAGCCAAGGAATGAGTTCTGGAAACACCATATATTTT
.,.,TRBV12-3/TRBV12-4,TRBJ1-2,13,CASSLTVNYGYTF,TGTGCCAGCAGTCTGACAGTTAACTATGGCTACACCTTC
.,TRBD2,TRBV2,TRBJ2-1,16,CASRAPLPVTSGYPFF,TGTGCCAGCAGGGCCCCCCTTCCCGTGACTAGCGGCTACCCCTTCTTC
.,TRBD1,TRBV27,TRBJ2-1,16,CASSLRVGTVENEQFF,TGTGCCAGCAGTTTAAGGGTCGGGACAGTGGAGAATGAGCAGTTCTTC
.,.,TRBV7-2,TRBJ2-7,12,CASSFTNREQYF,TGTGCCAGCAGCTTCACTAACAGGGAGCAGTACTTC
few,.,TRBV15,TRBJ1-3,15,CATSREGGSGNTIYF,TGTGCCACCAGCAGAGAAGGGGGTTCTGGAAACACCATATATTTT
.,.,TRBV12-3/TRBV12-4,TRBJ1-1,12,CASSLAVTEAFF,TGTGCCAGCAGTTTAGCTGTGACAGAAGCTTTCTTT
many,TRBD1,TRBV12-3/TRBV12-4,TRBJ2-1,13,CASSYRGQNEQFF,TGTGCCAGCAGTTACAGGGGGCAGAATGAGCAGTTCTTC
.,.,TRBV7-2,TRBJ2-4,13,CASSHGQVLSYDF,TGTGCCAGCAGCCATGGACAAGTCCTCTCTTATGACTTC
.,TRBD1,TRBV11-3,TRBJ1-4,13,CASSSSQGAKLFF,TGTGCCAGCAGCTCGTCACAGGGGGCAAAACTGTTTTTT
.,TRBD1,TRBV2,TRBJ2-2,14,CASSTGQGNGELFF,TGTGCCAGCAGCACGGGACAGGGAAACGGGGAGCTGTTTTTT